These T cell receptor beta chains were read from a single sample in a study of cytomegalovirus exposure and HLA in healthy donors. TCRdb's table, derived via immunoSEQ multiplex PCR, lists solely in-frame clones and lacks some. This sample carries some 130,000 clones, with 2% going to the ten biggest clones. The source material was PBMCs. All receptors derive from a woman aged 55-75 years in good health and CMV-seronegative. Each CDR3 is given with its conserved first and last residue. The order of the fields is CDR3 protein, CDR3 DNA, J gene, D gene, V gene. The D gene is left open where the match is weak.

cdr3_aa: CASSWDSGTGELFF
cdr3_nt: TGTGCCAGCAGCTGGGACAGCGGCACCGGGGAGCTGTTTTTT
j_call: TRBJ2-2
d_call: TRBD1
v_call: TRBV9

cdr3_aa: CASSLREFGKEKLFF
cdr3_nt: TGTGCCAGCAGTTTAAGGGAGTTCGGGAAAGAAAAACTGTTTTTT
j_call: TRBJ1-4
d_call: .
v_call: TRBV27

cdr3_aa: CAWRRIPSGAYNEQFF
cdr3_nt: TGTGCCTGGAGGAGGATTCCTAGCGGAGCGTACAATGAGCAGTTCTTC
j_call: TRBJ2-1
d_call: TRBD2
v_call: TRBV30

cdr3_aa: CASSQFIVSSGANVLTF
cdr3_nt: TGCGCCAGCAGTCAATTTATAGTAAGCTCTGGGGCCAACGTCCTGACTTTC
j_call: TRBJ2-6
d_call: .
v_call: TRBV23-1

cdr3_aa: CASSTLSAGNYGYTF
cdr3_nt: TGTGCCAGCAGTACCCTTAGTGCAGGGAACTATGGCTACACCTTC
j_call: TRBJ1-2
d_call: .
v_call: TRBV28

cdr3_aa: CASSSTNTYEQYF
cdr3_nt: TGTGCCAGCAGCTCGACTAATACCTACGAGCAGTACTTC
j_call: TRBJ2-7
d_call: .
v_call: TRBV7-9

cdr3_aa: CASSLPLAGGYDTGELFF
cdr3_nt: TGCGCCAGCAGCTTGCCACTAGCGGGAGGGTACGACACCGGGGAGCTGTTTTTT
j_call: TRBJ2-2
d_call: TRBD2
v_call: TRBV5-1

cdr3_aa: CASRGLKGGRAKAFF
cdr3_nt: TGTGCCAGCAGAGGACTTAAAGGGGGCCGGGCTAAAGCTTTCTTT
j_call: TRBJ1-1
d_call: TRBD1
v_call: TRBV6-5

cdr3_aa: CASSLDDNNRYTF
cdr3_nt: TGTGCCAGCAGCTTGGACGACAACAACCGCTACACCTTC
j_call: TRBJ1-2
d_call: .
v_call: TRBV5-4

cdr3_aa: CASSSAREGGYTF
cdr3_nt: TGTGCCAGCAGCTCCGCCAGGGAGGGTGGCTACACCTTC
j_call: TRBJ1-2
d_call: .
v_call: TRBV27

cdr3_aa: CASSLTLETRKTQYF
cdr3_nt: TGTGCCAGCAGCTTAACCTTAGAGACTCGGAAGACCCAGTACTTC
j_call: TRBJ2-5
d_call: .
v_call: TRBV7-3

cdr3_aa: CASSPQAQETQYF
cdr3_nt: TGTGCCAGCTCACCACAAGCCCAAGAGACCCAGTACTTC
j_call: TRBJ2-5
d_call: .
v_call: TRBV18

cdr3_aa: CASSLEQGLGGYTF
cdr3_nt: TGTGCCAGCAGCTTAGAACAGGGCCTGGGGGGCTACACCTTC
j_call: TRBJ1-2
d_call: .
v_call: TRBV7-2

cdr3_aa: CASSGPPGQPTDTQYF
cdr3_nt: TGCGCCAGCAGCGGACCTCCGGGACAGCCAACAGATACGCAGTATTTT
j_call: TRBJ2-3
d_call: TRBD1
v_call: TRBV10-1

cdr3_aa: CAYRESNYGYTF
cdr3_nt: TGTGCTTACCGGGAGTCAAACTATGGCTACACCTTC
j_call: TRBJ1-2
d_call: .
v_call: TRBV28

cdr3_aa: CASSDYRDREWEQHF
cdr3_nt: TGTGCCAGCAGTGATTACCGGGACAGGGAGTGGGAGCAGCACTTC
j_call: TRBJ2-7
d_call: TRBD1
v_call: TRBV25-1

cdr3_aa: CASSERAAGYTF
cdr3_nt: TGTGCCAGCAGTGAACGCGCCGCGGGCTACACCTTC
j_call: TRBJ1-2
d_call: .
v_call: TRBV2